This T cell receptor beta chain was obtained from a study of T cell responses to AZD1222 COVID-19 vaccine. V lost 5 bases and J 5 bases, leaving 18 bases between the germline ends. CDR3 length: 15 amino acids. The germline gives CDR1 MNHEY, CDR2 SVGEGT. Of note for this clone: What it binds is unknown.

Data came from immunoSEQ multiplex PCR; TCRdb stores just in-frame clones and leaves some out. The table lists about 160,000 clones, 88% of them singletons. Overall study results and limits: The reported proportion of spike-specific TCRs targeting unmutated variant regions was nearly half.

The source of this sequence is an adult who received the AZD1222 COVID-19 vaccine. This chain connects TRBV6-2 or TRBV6-3 to TRBJ1-1; D is perhaps TRBD1 (5 bases). The sample consisted of peripheral blood, taken 28 days after the second AZD1222 dose. CDR3 DNA: TGTGCCAGCAGTCATCGACAGCCCAGGGTGACTGAAGCTTTCTTT. Translating it yields CASSHRQPRVTEAFF.